A selection of T cell receptor beta chains follows, all from one sample in a study of cytomegalovirus exposure and HLA in healthy donors. Produced via immunoSEQ multiplex PCR; TCRdb's table is partial and in-frame only. Among approximately 130,000 clones, almost 85% were seen once, and the ten largest hold approximately 3%. Material for sequencing was PBMCs. These receptors were collected from a boy aged 2 to 10 in good health and CMV-seronegative. Each CDR3 is given with its conserved first and last residue. Fields, in order: J gene, clone size, D gene, V gene, CDR3 protein, CDR3 DNA. A D gene is named only where the DNA matches it firmly. Only some rows state a clone size, as once, few, many or a class for expanded clones.

TRBJ2-3 | few | - | TRBV28 | CASSWWTSGDTQYF | TGTGCCAGCAGTTGGTGGACTTCGGGAGATACGCAGTATTTT
TRBJ1-2 | - | - | TRBV5-1 | CASSTDSHYGYTF | TGCGCCAGCAGCACGGACAGCCACTATGGCTACACCTTC
TRBJ1-5 | once | - | TRBV27 | CASSSILVRGPQHF | TGTGCCAGCAGTTCAATCCTCGTCAGGGGGCCCCAGCATTTT
TRBJ2-5 | - | TRBD2 | TRBV5-6 | CASSWQRGGETQYF | TGTGCCAGCAGCTGGCAGCGGGGTGGAGAGACCCAGTACTTC
TRBJ1-4 | few | TRBD1 | TRBV18 | CASSPPDRVEKLFF | TGTGCCAGCTCACCACCGGACAGGGTGGAGAAACTGTTTTTT
TRBJ2-5 | - | TRBD2 | TRBV10-2 | CASSGGTSGPRQETQYF | TGCGCCAGCAGTGGCGGGACTAGCGGGCCCAGACAAGAGACCCAGTACTTC
TRBJ2-1 | once | TRBD1 | TRBV4-3 | CASSQDLGQGLLDEQFF | TGCGCCAGCAGCCAGGATTTGGGACAGGGGCTTCTCGATGAGCAGTTCTTC
TRBJ1-3 | - | TRBD1 | TRBV6-5 | CASSRQTGEGSAIYF | TGTGCCAGCAGTCGCCAGACAGGGGAGGGTTCCGCCATATATTTT
TRBJ1-1 | - | TRBD1 | TRBV6-5 | CASITTGLTEAFF | TGTGCCAGCATCACGACAGGGTTGACTGAAGCTTTCTTT
TRBJ2-3 | - | - | TRBV19 | CASSKTGITDTQYF | TGTGCCAGTAGTAAGACAGGAATAACAGATACGCAGTATTTT
TRBJ1-1 | - | - | TRBV19 | CASSIGGIEAFF | TGTGCCAGTAGTATAGGCGGTATTGAAGCTTTCTTT
TRBJ2-3 | - | - | TRBV7-3 | CASSFDGDLYTQYF | TGTGCCAGCAGCTTTGACGGAGATCTCTATACGCAGTATTTT
TRBJ2-2 | few | TRBD1 | TRBV25-1 | CATRGTGRSTGELFF | TGTGCCACCCGAGGGACAGGGCGTAGCACCGGGGAGCTGTTTTTT
TRBJ1-1 | few | - | TRBV6-4 | CASSSGDRGEAFF | TGTGCCAGCAGTAGCGGGGATAGGGGTGAAGCTTTCTTT
TRBJ1-2 | few | - | TRBV21-1 | CASSRGGAYGYTF | TGTGCCAGCAGCCGAGGGGGAGCCTATGGCTACACCTTC
TRBJ1-5 | once | TRBD1 | TRBV29-1 | CSVGGDRLNQPQHF | TGCAGCGTTGGGGGGGACAGGCTCAATCAGCCCCAGCATTTT
TRBJ1-5 | - | - | TRBV28 | CASSSQGFLNQPQHF | TGTGCCAGCAGTTCCCAGGGTTTCCTGAATCAGCCCCAGCATTTT
TRBJ1-1 | - | - | TRBV7-6 | CASSLAGGSTSEAFF | TGTGCCAGCAGCTTAGCAGGAGGGTCAACTTCTGAAGCTTTCTTT
TRBJ2-3 | - | - | TRBV19 | CASSIGQAPQYF | TGTGCCAGTAGTATAGGCCAGGCCCCGCAGTATTTT
TRBJ1-1 | - | - | TRBV7-2 | CASSLGSRAFF | TGTGCCAGCAGCTTAGGCTCCAGAGCTTTCTTT
TRBJ1-5 | - | TRBD1 | TRBV29-1 | CSAVQGVGQPQHF | TGCAGCGCCGTACAGGGGGTAGGTCAGCCCCAGCATTTT
TRBJ1-1 | - | TRBD1 | TRBV5-1 | CASSSTQGGNTEAFF | TGCGCCAGCAGCTCCACACAGGGGGGGAACACTGAAGCTTTCTTT
TRBJ2-7 | - | - | TRBV9 | CASRPGSDYEQYF | TGTGCCAGCAGACCAGGGTCGGATTACGAGCAGTACTTC
TRBJ2-1 | - | - | TRBV5-4 | CASSRAGWEVYNEQFF | TGTGCCAGCAGCCGTGCCGGGTGGGAGGTCTACAATGAGCAGTTCTTC
TRBJ1-2 | - | - | TRBV7-2 | CASSPRGRGWYGYTF | TGTGCCAGCAGCCCCCGTGGCAGGGGCTGGTATGGCTACACCTTC
TRBJ2-1 | - | TRBD1 | TRBV27 | CASSFATGGNEQFF | TGTGCCAGCAGTTTTGCGACAGGGGGCAATGAGCAGTTCTTC
TRBJ1-4 | - | TRBD1 | TRBV11-2 | CASSHRGREDLYEKLFF | TGTGCCAGCAGCCACAGGGGCAGGGAAGATCTCTATGAAAAACTGTTTTTT
TRBJ1-1 | - | - | TRBV11-2 | CASSTYPEELNEAFF | TGTGCCAGCAGCACTTACCCCGAGGAGCTTAATGAAGCTTTCTTT
TRBJ2-4 | - | TRBD1 | TRBV4-3 | CASSQDRQGSIQYF | TGCGCCAGCAGCCAAGATCGACAGGGGAGCATTCAGTACTTC
TRBJ2-3 | - | - | TRBV7-8 | CASSLALDLYF | TGTGCCAGCAGCTTAGCACTAGATTTGTATTTT
TRBJ1-6 | - | - | TRBV7-2 | CASSLKGDYNSPLHF | TGTGCCAGCAGCCTCAAGGGGGACTATAATTCACCCCTCCACTTT
TRBJ1-2 | - | TRBD1 | TRBV6-6 | CASRGTGGRGYTF | TGTGCCAGCAGGGGGACAGGGGGCCGGGGCTACACCTTC
TRBJ2-7 | - | TRBD1 | TRBV4-3 | CASSQDATGETYEQYF | TGCGCCAGCAGCCAGGATGCGACAGGGGAGACCTACGAGCAGTACTTC
TRBJ2-5 | - | TRBD2 | TRBV7-8 | CASSFSLAGGPGGETQYF | TGTGCCAGCAGCTTTAGTCTAGCGGGAGGGCCAGGAGGAGAGACCCAGTACTTC